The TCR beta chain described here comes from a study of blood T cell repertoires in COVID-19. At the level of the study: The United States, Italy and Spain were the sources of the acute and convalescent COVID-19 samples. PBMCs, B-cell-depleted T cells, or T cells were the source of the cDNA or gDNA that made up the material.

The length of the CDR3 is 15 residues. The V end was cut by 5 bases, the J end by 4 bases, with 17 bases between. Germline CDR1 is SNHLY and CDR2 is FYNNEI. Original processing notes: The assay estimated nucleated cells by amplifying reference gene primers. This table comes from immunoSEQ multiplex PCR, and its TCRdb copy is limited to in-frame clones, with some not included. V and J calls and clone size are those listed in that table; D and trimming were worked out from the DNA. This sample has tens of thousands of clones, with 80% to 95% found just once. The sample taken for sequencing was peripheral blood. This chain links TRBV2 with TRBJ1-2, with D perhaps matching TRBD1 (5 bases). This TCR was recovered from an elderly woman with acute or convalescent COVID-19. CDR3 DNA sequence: TGTGCCAGCAGTCCGTCCACGCGGGGGACCTATGGCTACACCTTC. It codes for CASSPSTRGTYGYTF.